The source of this T cell receptor beta chain is a study of blood T cell repertoires in COVID-19. Study-level information: COVID-19 samples from acute and convalescent phases originated in the United States, Italy and Spain. T cells, B-cell-depleted T cells, or PBMCs provided the cDNA or gDNA that served as material.

In the original workflow: Estimated nucleated cell counts came from reference gene primer amplification. Only in-frame clones appear in the TCRdb table, and some are missing; sequencing was by immunoSEQ multiplex PCR. V and J calls and clone size are copied from that table; D and trimming were computed from the DNA. The repertoire holds around 300,000 clones, 86% seen once, with 3% in the top ten. The CDR3 totals 14 residues. Germline V CDR1 and CDR2: MDHEN, SYDVKM. The V and J ends lost 4 bases and 10 bases, in that order; junction bases with no gene match: 7. This sequence originates from a woman aged 30 to 39 with active or convalescent COVID-19. Material for sequencing was peripheral blood. The gene calls are TRBV28 and TRBJ1-4; 9 bases match TRBD1. The CDR3 here is CASSSGQGYVKLFF. CDR3 in DNA: TGTGCCAGCAGTTCGGGACAGGGTTATGTAAAACTGTTTTTT.